The 5 T cell receptor beta chains below come from one sample, sequenced in a study of OX40 agonist ivuxolimab in advanced cancers. The method was immunoSEQ multiplex PCR; TCRdb's version includes in-frame clones alone and lacks a portion of them. The data show 81,000 or so clones, with 85% to 90% seen just once and roughly 0.44% held by the top ten. This specimen consisted of CD4+ or CD8+ T cells sorted from blood, obtained in a trial of the OX40 agonist ivuxolimab. The origin of the receptors is an adult with an advanced solid tumor such as melanoma, head and neck, liver or kidney cancer.

This sequence joins TRBV6-1 and TRBJ2-7, with D unresolved. Germline-derived CDR1 and CDR2 are MNHNS and SASEGT. Trimming took 7 bases from V and 0 from J, leaving 13 bases between them. The CDR3 is made up of 14 amino acids. The CDR3 spells CASKYDTSSYEQYF. In DNA form, the CDR3 reads TGTGCCAGCAAGTACGACACCAGCTCCTACGAGCAGTACTTC.

V gene TRBV18 combines with J gene TRBJ2-7; D call uncertain. Looked up from germline, CDR1 is KGHSH and CDR2 is LQKENI. This CDR3 contains 14 residues. The V and J ends lost 3 bases and 2 bases respectively, with 11 bases between them. CDR3: CASSPSTRTYEQYF. The CDR3 DNA sequence: TGTGCCAGCTCACCGTCGACACGGACCTACGAGCAGTACTTC.

The table lists this clone with a count of one. The J gene is TRBJ2-4, the V gene TRBV6-6; 15 bases fit TRBD2. Germline V gene lookup returns CDR1 MNHNY and CDR2 SVGAGI (reference sequence). CDR3 length: 16 amino acids. The V gene end was trimmed by 5 bases and the J gene end by 13 bases; junction bases not matched to a gene: 12. This CDR3 is CASSLGLAGGSAGQYF. CDR3 nucleotides: TGTGCCAGCAGTCTCGGACTAGCGGGGGGGTCCGCCGGGCAGTACTTC.

This clone was found once. The genes are TRBV14 and TRBJ2-2; D is ambiguous. The CDR3 contains 13 residues. V lost 4 bases and J lost 4, with 7 bases in between. CDR1 and CDR2 from the germline V gene are SGHDN and FVKESK. CDR3 residues: CASSRDFTGELFF. CDR3 sequence (DNA): TGTGCCAGCAGCCGAGACTTCACCGGGGAGCTGTTTTTT.

With regard to this clone: The sample has other DNA sequences that encode this CDR3 too. V is TRBV5-1 and J is TRBJ2-3; no clear D gene. CDR1 SGHRS and CDR2 YFSETQ come from the germline V gene. This CDR3 has 12 amino acids. Trimming shortened V by 4 bases and J by 2 bases, and 5 bases separated the two germline ends. In DNA form, the CDR3 reads TGCGCCAGCAGCCTTTCCACAGATACGCAGTATTTT. Its translation: CASSLSTDTQYF.